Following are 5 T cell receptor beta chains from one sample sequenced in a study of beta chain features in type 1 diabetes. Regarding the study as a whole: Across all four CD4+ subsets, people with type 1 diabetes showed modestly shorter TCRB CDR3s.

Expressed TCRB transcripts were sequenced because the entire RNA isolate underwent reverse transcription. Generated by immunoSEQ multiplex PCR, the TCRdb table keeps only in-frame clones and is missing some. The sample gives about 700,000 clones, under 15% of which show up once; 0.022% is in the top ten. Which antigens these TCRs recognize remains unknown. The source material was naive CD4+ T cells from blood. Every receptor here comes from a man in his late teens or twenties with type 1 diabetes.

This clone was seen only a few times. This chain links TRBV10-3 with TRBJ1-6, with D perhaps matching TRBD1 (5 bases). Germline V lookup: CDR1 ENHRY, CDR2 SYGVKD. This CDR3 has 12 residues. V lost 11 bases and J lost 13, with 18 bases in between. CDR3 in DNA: TGTGCCTCCTCCGGGGAGGGGAGTCCCCTCCACTTT. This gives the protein CASSGEGSPLHF.

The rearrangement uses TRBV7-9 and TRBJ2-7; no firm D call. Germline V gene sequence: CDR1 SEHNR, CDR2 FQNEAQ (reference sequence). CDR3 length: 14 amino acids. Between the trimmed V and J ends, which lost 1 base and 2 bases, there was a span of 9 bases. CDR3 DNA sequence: TGTGCCAGCAGCTTAGACACCTTAACCTACGAGCAGTACTTC. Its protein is CASSLDTLTYEQYF.

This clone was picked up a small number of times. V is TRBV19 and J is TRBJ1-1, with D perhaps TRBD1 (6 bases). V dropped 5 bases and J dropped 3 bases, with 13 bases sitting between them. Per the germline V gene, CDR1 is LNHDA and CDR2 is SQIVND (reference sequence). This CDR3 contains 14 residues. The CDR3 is CASSPSGEDTEAFF. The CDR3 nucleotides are TGTGCCAGTAGTCCCTCAGGGGAGGACACTGAAGCTTTCTTT.

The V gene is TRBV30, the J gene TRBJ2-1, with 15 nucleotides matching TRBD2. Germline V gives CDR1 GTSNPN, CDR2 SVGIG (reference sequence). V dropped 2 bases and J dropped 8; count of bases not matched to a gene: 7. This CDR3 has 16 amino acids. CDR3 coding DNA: TGTGCCTGGAGTCAAACGGGACTAGCGGGGGGCCATGAGCAGTTCTTC. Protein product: CAWSQTGLAGGHEQFF.

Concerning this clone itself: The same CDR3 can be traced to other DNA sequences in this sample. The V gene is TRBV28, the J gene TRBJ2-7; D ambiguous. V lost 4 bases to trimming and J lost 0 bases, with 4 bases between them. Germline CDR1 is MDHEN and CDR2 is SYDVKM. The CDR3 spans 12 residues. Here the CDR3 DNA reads TGTGCCAGCAGTTCCAGCTCCTACGAGCAGTACTTC. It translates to CASSSSSYEQYF.